This paragraph reports one T cell receptor beta chain. These data come from a study of technical replicates of blood from a handful of donors. Sequencing used immunoSEQ multiplex PCR; TCRdb keeps in-frame clones, though not all of them. The sample contains more than 75,000 clones, nearly 96% of which appear only once. The V gene's germline CDR1 is SEHNR and CDR2 FQNEAQ (reference sequence). The CDR3 has 12 residues. V dropped 2 bases and J dropped 8 bases, with 7 bases sitting between them. This TCR was sampled from a human donor in good health. The sample comprised T cells isolated from PBMCs. The chain carries TRBV7-9 and TRBJ2-4; D is unresolved. CDR3 protein: CASSLQNYIQYF. CDR3 bases: TGTGCCAGCAGCTTACAGAATTACATTCAGTACTTC.